A single sample is the source of the 6 T cell receptor beta chains below, sequenced in a study of blood T cell repertoires in COVID-19. Measured with immunoSEQ multiplex PCR; TCRdb has only the in-frame clones, and not every one. The repertoire consists of more than 200,000 clones, with about 86% occurring once and the leading ten covering roughly 1.9%. Sequencing was done on a sample of peripheral blood. These receptors all come from a man under 40 with active or convalescent COVID-19.

There are a few counts of this clone. The chain links TRBV10-2 to TRBJ1-6; 7 bases are a match to TRBD1. Germline-derived CDR1 and CDR2 are WSHSY and SAAADI. V trimming: 7 bases; J trimming: 7 bases; junction bases outside the gene matches: 4. The CDR3 is 13 residues long. CDR3 protein: CASKGTENSPLHF. The DNA of the CDR3 is TGCGCCAGCAAGGGGACAGAGAATTCACCCCTCCACTTT.

The chain links TRBV27 to TRBJ1-5; D not resolved. Per the germline V gene, CDR1 is MNHEY and CDR2 is SMNVEV (reference sequence). V was shortened by 2 bases and J by 3 bases, with 14 bases between the two germline ends. The CDR3 has 16 amino acids. Here the CDR3 reads CASSLGSGHVNQPQHF. CDR3 DNA sequence: TGTGCCAGCAGTTTAGGCTCAGGCCACGTCAATCAGCCCCAGCATTTT.

J is TRBJ1-2 and V is TRBV18; no clear D gene. Trimming shortened V by 0 bases and J by 4 bases, and 12 bases separated the two germline ends. The V gene's germline CDR1 is KGHSH and CDR2 LQKENI. This CDR3 is 15 amino acids long. The CDR3 is CASSPPSLQLYGYTF. CDR3 nucleotides: TGTGCCAGCTCACCACCGAGCCTACAGCTCTATGGCTACACCTTC.

The rearrangement links TRBV7-9 to TRBJ2-2, with 11 bases identical to TRBD2. V lost 4 bases and J lost 2; bases outside the gene matches: 6. Germline CDR1 SEHNR, CDR2 FQNEAQ (reference sequence). The CDR3 sequence is 17 residues long. The CDR3 loop reads CASSSLAGGPNTGELFF. The CDR3 nucleotides read TGTGCCAGCAGCTCGCTAGCGGGGGGCCCAAACACCGGGGAGCTGTTTTTT. The whole variable domain, filled in from reference TRBV7-9 and TRBJ2-2, reads DTGVSQNPRHKITKRGQNVTFRCDPISEHNRLYWYRQTLGQGPEFLTYFQNEAQLEKSRLLSDRFSAERPKGSFSTLEIQRTEQGDSAMYLCASSSLAGGPNTGELFFGEGSRLTVL.

The gene calls are TRBV6-2 or TRBV6-3 and TRBJ2-7; 7 nucleotides match TRBD2. Germline V gene data show CDR1 as MNHEY and CDR2 as SVGEGT. V was clipped by 0 bases and J by 3 bases; unmatched bases: 11. This CDR3 has 17 amino acids. The DNA for the CDR3 is TGTGCCAGCAGTTACTCCCCCGGACTAGTACGACTCTACGAGCAGTACTTC. It translates to CASSYSPGLVRLYEQYF.

This clone has just a few counts. V is TRBV10-2 and J is TRBJ1-6; 7 nucleotides match TRBD1. CDR1 and CDR2 from the germline V gene are WSHSY and SAAADI. J gave up 8 bases and V 6 bases, and 7 bases lay outside the gene matches. This CDR3 is built from 14 residues. The CDR3 bases are TGCGCCAGCAGGTTGGGACAGACCGATTCACCCCTCCACTTT. Translated, it gives CASRLGQTDSPLHF.